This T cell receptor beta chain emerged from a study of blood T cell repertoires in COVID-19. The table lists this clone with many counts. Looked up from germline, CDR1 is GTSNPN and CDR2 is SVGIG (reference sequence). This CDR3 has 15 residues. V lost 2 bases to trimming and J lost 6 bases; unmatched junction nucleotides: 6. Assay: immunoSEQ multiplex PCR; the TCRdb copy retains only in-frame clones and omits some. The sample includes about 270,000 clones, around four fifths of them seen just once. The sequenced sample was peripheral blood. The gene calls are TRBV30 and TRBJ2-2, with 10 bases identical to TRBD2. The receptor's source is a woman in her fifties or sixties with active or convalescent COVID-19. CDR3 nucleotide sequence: TGTGCCTGGAGTAGCGGGAGGGCCTCGTCCGGGGAGCTGTTTTTT. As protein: CAWSSGRASSGELFF.